Sequencing of this TCR beta chain was carried out in a study of T cell responses to AZD1222 COVID-19 vaccine. The CDR3 sequence is 14 residues long. Germline lookup yields CDR1 MGHRA and CDR2 YSYEKL. After removal of 4 bases from V and 4 bases from J, the junction contained 4 bases not matched to a gene. Libraries were prepared by immunoSEQ multiplex PCR; TCRdb keeps only in-frame clonotypes and omits some of them. The table has some 150,000 clones, about nine tenths seen once. The TCR sequence derives from an adult in good health. V and J are TRBV4-1 and TRBJ1-2; TRBD1 agrees at 9 bases. Specimen: peripheral blood, collected on day 0 of AZD1222 vaccination. The DNA for the CDR3 is TGCGCCAGCAGCCGGGACAGGGCAACCTATGGCTACACCTTC. This sequence encodes CASSRDRATYGYTF.